This TCR beta chain was recovered during a study of blood T cell repertoires in COVID-19. Study-wide background: The samples span acute and convalescent COVID-19 from the United States, Italy and Spain.

This table comes from immunoSEQ multiplex PCR, and its TCRdb copy is limited to in-frame clones, with some not included. The sample has about 130,000 clones, approximately 86% seen once. Cohorts were based on clinical histories the participants reported. Before being deemed recovered, Cohort 3 donors had two negative PCRs, clearance, or symptom resolution. This receptor was identified in a woman aged 50 to 60 who had recovered from COVID-19. Sequencing was done on a sample of PBMCs or T cells enriched from blood (not recorded which).

The CDR3 spells CASTKTGGGALGELFF. CDR3 coding DNA: TGTGCCAGTACTAAGACTGGCGGGGGGGCCCTCGGGGAGCTGTTTTTT. This rearrangement joins TRBV19 to TRBJ2-2, with 9 bases aligning to TRBD2. J lost 7 bases, V lost 7 bases, and 13 bases had no gene match. Germline values: CDR1 LNHDA, CDR2 SQIVND (reference sequence). The CDR3 is made up of 16 amino acids.